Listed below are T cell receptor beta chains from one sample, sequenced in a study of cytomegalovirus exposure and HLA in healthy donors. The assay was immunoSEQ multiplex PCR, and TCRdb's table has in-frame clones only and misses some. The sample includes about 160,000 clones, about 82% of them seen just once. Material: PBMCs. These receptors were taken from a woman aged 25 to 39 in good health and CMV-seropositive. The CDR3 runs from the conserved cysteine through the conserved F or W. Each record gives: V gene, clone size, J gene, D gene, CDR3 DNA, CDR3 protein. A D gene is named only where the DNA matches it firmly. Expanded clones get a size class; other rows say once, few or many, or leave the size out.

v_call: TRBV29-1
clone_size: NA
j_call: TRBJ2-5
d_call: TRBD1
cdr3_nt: TGCAGCGTGTACAGGGGTAGCGAGACCCAGTACTTC
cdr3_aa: CSVYRGSETQYF

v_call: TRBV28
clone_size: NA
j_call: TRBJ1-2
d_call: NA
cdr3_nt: TGTGCCAGCAGTTTAGCGGGACGGGGCTACACCTTC
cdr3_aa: CASSLAGRGYTF

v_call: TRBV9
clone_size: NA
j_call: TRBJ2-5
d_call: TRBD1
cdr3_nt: TGTGCCAGCAGCGTAGAGGGACAGGGAGGGCGAGAGACCCAGTACTTC
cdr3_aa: CASSVEGQGGRETQYF

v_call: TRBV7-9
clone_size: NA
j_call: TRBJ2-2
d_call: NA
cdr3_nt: TGTTCCAGCAGCTTATCCAGGGGCCTCAGAGAGACCGGGGAGCTGTTTTTT
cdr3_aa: CSSSLSRGLRETGELFF

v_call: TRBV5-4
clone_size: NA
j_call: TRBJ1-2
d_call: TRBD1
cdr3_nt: TGTGCCAGCAGCTTGGCCGAGTCAGGGGGTTCCTATGGCTGCACCTTC
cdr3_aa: CASSLAESGGSYGCTF

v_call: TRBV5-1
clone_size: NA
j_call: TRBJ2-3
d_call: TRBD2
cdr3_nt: TGCGCCTCCCAGCGGGGGGACCCCACAGATACGCAGTATTTT
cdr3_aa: CASQRGDPTDTQYF

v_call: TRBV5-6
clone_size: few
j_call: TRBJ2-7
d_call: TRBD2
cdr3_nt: TGTGCCAGCAGCTTGGTCGGGGGAGGGGACGAGCAGTACTTC
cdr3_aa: CASSLVGGGDEQYF

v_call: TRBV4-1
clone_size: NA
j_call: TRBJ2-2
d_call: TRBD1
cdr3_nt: TGCGCCAGCAGCGGCCTCAGGGGGCCGGTGAACACCGGGGAGCTGTTTTTT
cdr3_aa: CASSGLRGPVNTGELFF

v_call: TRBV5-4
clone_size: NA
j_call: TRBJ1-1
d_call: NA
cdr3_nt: TGTGCCAGCAGCTTGTCTAGGGGCTTCGGAGCTGAAGCTTTCTTT
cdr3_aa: CASSLSRGFGAEAFF

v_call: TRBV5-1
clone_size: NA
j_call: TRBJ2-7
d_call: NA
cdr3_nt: TGCGCCAGCAGCTCCTCAGGGGGAGGCTACTCCTACGAGCAGTACTTC
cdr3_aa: CASSSSGGGYSYEQYF

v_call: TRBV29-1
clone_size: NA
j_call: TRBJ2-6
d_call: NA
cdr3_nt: TGCAGCGTTGAAACGGGGAATGGGGCCAACGTCCTGACTTTC
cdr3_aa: CSVETGNGANVLTF

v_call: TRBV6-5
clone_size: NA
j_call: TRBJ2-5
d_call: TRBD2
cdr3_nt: TGTGCCAGCAGTTCATCTGGGACTAGGGGAGAGACCCAGTACTTC
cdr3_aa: CASSSSGTRGETQYF

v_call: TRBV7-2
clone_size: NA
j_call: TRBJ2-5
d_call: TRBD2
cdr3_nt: TGTGCCAGCAGCTTGGGTTTACTAGCGGGGGTAGGGGAGACCCAGTACTTC
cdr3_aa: CASSLGLLAGVGETQYF

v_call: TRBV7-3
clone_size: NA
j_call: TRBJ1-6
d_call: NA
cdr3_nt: TGTGCCAGCAGCTTAATGGCAGGCCCCAATTCACCCCTCCACTTT
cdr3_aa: CASSLMAGPNSPLHF

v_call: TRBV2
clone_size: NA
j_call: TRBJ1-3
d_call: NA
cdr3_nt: TGTGCCAGCAGTGGGTCCGGCGGTCTGTCTGGAAACACCATATATTTT
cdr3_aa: CASSGSGGLSGNTIYF

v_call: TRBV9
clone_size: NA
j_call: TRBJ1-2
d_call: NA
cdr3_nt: TGTGCCAGCAGCGTGGGACAATCCGTTGGCTATGGCTACACCTTC
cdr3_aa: CASSVGQSVGYGYTF

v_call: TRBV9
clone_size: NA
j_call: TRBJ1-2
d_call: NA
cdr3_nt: TGTGCCAGCAGCGCCCCCCGGAGGGAGGGTAACTATGGCTACACCTTC
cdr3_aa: CASSAPRREGNYGYTF

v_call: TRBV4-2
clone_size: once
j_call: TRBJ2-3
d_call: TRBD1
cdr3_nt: TGTGCCAGCAGCCAAAAGACAGGGGCAGATACGCAGTATTTT
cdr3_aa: CASSQKTGADTQYF

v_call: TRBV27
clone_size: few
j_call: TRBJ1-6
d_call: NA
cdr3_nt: TGTGCCAGCAGTTTGTCATCGGGCTATAATTCACCCCTCCACTTT
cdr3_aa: CASSLSSGYNSPLHF

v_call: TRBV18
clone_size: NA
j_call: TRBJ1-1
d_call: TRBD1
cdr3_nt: TGTGCCAGCTCACGAGTTAACAGGGGAATACCGAACACTGAAGCTTTCTTT
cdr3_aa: CASSRVNRGIPNTEAFF

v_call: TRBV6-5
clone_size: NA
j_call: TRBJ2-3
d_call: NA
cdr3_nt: TGTGCCAGCAGTTCCCCGGGGAGCACAGATACGCAGTATTTT
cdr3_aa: CASSSPGSTDTQYF

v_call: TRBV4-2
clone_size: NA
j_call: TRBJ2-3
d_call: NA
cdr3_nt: TGTGCCAGCAGGGACTTTCGCACAGATACGCAGTATTTT
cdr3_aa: CASRDFRTDTQYF

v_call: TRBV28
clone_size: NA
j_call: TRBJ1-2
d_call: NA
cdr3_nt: TGTGCCACCTACAGGGTCTCTAACTATGGCTACACCTTC
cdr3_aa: CATYRVSNYGYTF

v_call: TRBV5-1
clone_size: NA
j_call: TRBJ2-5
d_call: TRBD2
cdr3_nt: TGCGCCAGCAGCACACCTAGCGGCTCGGGGACCCAGTACTTC
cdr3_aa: CASSTPSGSGTQYF

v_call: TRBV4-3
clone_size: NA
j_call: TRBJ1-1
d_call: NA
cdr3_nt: TGCGCCAGCAGCCAAGATCCCCCTGGGGGGATGAACACTGAAGCTTTCTTT
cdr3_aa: CASSQDPPGGMNTEAFF

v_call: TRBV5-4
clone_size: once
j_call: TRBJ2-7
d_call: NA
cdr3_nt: TGTGCCAGCAGCCAGGGCCTTGACTACGAGCAGTACTTC
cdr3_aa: CASSQGLDYEQYF

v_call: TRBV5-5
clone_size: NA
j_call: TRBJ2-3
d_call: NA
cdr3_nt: TGTGCCAGCAGCTTGTCGGGGGCAGATACGCAGTATTTT
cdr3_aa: CASSLSGADTQYF

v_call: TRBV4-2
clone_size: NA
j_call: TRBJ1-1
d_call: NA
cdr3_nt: TGTGCCAGCAGCCAAGAGAGGGCCCTCGAAGCTTTCTTT
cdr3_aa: CASSQERALEAFF

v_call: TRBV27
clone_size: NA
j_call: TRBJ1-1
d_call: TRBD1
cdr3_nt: TGTGCCAGCAGTCCAGACAGGGGGCGCCCGGACACTGAAGCTTTCTTT
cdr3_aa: CASSPDRGRPDTEAFF

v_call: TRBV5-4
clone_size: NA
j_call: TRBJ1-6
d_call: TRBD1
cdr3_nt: TGTGCCAGCAGCCAACCCGGGACAGGGCCCTATAATTCACCCCTCCACTTT
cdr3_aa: CASSQPGTGPYNSPLHF

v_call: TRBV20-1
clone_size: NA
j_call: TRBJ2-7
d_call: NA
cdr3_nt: TGCAGTGCCCTCCTCAGGGAGCAGTACTTC
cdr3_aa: CSALLREQYF

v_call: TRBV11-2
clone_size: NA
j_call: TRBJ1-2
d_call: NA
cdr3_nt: TGTGCCAGCAGTCCCACAGGGAACTATGGCTACACCTTC
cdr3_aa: CASSPTGNYGYTF

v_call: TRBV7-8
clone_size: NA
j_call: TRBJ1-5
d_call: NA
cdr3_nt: TGTGCCAGCAGCCCCGTTGAGGGTCCCAATCGGCCCCAGCATTTT
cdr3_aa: CASSPVEGPNRPQHF

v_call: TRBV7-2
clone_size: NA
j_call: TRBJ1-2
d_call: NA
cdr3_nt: TGTGCCAGCAGCTTTCACATTGAAGGCTACACCTTC
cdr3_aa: CASSFHIEGYTF

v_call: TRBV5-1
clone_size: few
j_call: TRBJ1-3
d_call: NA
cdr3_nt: TGCGCCAGCAGCTTACAGCCGAGCTCTGGAAACACCATATATTTT
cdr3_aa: CASSLQPSSGNTIYF

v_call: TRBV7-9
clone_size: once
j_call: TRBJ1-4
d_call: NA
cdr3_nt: TGTGCCAGCAGCTGGGTGGGCAATGAAAAACTGTTTTTT
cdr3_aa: CASSWVGNEKLFF

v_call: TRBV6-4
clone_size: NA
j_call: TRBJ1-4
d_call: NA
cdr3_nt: TGTGCCAGCAGACGGACAGTTAATGAAAAACTGTTTTTT
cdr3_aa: CASRRTVNEKLFF

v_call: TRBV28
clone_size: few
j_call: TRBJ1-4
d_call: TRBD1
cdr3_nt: TGTGCCAGCTTAGACAGGGGCAGTGAAAAACTGTTTTTT
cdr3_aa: CASLDRGSEKLFF

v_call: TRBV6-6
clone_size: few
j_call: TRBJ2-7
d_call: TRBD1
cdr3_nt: TGTGCCAGCAGCCCCCCACGGGACAGGGTCCCCGAGCAGTACTTC
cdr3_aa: CASSPPRDRVPEQYF

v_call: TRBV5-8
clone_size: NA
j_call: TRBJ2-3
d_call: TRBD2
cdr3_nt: TGTGCCAGCAGCTTTGTAGCGGGGGGGCTCCGAGATACGCAGTATTTT
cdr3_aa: CASSFVAGGLRDTQYF

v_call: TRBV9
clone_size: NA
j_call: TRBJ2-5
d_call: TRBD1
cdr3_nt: TGTGCCAGCAGCGTATTACAGGGGGGAGAGACCCAGTACTTC
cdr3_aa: CASSVLQGGETQYF

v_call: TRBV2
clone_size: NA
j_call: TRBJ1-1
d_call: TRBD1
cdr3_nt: TGTGCCAGCAGTGCAGGGACAGCCACTGAAGCTTTCTTT
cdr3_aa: CASSAGTATEAFF

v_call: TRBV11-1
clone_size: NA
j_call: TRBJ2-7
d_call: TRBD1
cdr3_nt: TGTGCCAGCAGCCCCGGACAGGGCCATAGGGAGCAGTACTTC
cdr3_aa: CASSPGQGHREQYF

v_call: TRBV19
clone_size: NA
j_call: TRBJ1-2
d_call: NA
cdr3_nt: TGTGCCAGTAGTAAGAAGACGGGTTACTATGGCTACACCTTC
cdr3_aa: CASSKKTGYYGYTF

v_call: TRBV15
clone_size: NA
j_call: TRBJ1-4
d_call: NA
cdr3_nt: TGTGCCACCAGCAGGGGCCGACCCGCAACTAATGAAAAACTGTTTTTT
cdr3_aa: CATSRGRPATNEKLFF

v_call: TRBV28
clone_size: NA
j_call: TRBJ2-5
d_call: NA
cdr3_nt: TGTGCCAGCAGGTCAGGGGCTCAAGAGACCCAGTACTTC
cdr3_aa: CASRSGAQETQYF

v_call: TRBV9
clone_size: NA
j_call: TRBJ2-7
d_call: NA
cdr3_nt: TGTGCCAGCAGCCCTAGACCTTGGTCCTACGAGCAGTACTTC
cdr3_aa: CASSPRPWSYEQYF

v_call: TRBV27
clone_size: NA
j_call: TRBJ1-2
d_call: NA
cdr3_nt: TGTGCCAGCAGTTCCGGGTTCCCCGACTATGGCTACACCTTC
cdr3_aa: CASSSGFPDYGYTF

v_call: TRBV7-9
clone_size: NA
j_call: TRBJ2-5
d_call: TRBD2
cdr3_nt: TGTGCCAGCAGAAGAGCGGGGGCCGAGGAGACCCAGTACTTC
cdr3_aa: CASRRAGAEETQYF

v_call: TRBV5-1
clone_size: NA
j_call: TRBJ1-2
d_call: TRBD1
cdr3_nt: TGCGCCAGCAGCTTACAGACAGGGGCTAACTATGGCTACACCTTC
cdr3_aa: CASSLQTGANYGYTF

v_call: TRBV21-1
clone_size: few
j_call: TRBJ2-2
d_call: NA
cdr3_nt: TGTGCCAGGACGCGGGACAGGCCGAACACCGGGGAGCTGTTTTTT
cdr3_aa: CARTRDRPNTGELFF

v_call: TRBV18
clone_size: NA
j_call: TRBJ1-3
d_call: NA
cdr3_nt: TGTGCCAGCTCACCTCCGATAAAGACCGGGGGTGGAAACACCATATATTTT
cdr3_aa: CASSPPIKTGGGNTIYF

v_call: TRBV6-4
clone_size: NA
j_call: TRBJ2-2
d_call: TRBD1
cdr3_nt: TGTGCCAGCAGTCAGGGACAGGGGGACACCGGGGAGCTGTTTTTT
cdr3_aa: CASSQGQGDTGELFF

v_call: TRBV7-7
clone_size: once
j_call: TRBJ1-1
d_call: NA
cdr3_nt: TGTGCCAGCAGCTTAGTTCAGGGTGGGAATACTGAAGCTTTCTTT
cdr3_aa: CASSLVQGGNTEAFF

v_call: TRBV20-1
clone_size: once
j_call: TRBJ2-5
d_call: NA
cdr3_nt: TGCAGTCAGAACCTCCAAGAGACCCAGTACTTC
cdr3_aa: CSQNLQETQYF